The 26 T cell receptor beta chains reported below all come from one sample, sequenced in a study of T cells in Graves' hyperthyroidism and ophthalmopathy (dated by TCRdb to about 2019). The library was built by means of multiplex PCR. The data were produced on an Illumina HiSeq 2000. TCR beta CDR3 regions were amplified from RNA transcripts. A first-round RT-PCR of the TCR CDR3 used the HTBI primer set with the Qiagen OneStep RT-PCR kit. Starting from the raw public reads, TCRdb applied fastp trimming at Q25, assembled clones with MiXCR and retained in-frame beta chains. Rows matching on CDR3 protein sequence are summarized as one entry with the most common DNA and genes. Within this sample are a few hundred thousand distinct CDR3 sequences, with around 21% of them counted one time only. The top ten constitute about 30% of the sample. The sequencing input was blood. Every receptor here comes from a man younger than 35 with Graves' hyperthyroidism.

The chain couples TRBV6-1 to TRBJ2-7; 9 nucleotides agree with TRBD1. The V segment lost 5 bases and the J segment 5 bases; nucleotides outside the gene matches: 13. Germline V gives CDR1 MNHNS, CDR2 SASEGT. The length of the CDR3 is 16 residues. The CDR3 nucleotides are TGTGCCAGCAGTCCCCTCTTGACGGGACAGGGCCACGAGCAGTACTTC. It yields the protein CASSPLLTGQGHEQYF.

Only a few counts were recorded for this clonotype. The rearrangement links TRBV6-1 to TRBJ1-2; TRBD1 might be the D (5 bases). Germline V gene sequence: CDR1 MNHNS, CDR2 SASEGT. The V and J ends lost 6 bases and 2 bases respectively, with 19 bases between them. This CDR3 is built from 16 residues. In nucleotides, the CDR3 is TGTGCCAGCAGGGGGGGTCCAGGGAGCCCCAACTATGGCTACACCTTC. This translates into CASRGGPGSPNYGYTF.

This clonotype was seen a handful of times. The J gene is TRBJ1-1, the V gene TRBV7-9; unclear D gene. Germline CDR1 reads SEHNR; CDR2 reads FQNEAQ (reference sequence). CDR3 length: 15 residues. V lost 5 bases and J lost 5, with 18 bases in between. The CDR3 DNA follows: TGTGCCAGCAGCCCCCTGTGGTTAAAGGAGACTGAAGCTTTCTTT. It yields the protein CASSPLWLKETEAFF.

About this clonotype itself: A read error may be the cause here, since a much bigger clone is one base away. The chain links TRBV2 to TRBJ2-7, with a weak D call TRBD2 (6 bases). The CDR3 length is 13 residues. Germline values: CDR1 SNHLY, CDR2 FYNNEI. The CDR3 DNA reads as TGTGCCAGCAGGAGGGGACTTTCCTACGAGCTGTACTTC. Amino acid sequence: CASRRGLSYELYF.

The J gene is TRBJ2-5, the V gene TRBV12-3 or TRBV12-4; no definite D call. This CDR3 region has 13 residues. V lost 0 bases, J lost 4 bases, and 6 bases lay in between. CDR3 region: CASSLAKIETQYF. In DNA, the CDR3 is TGTGCCAGCAGTTTAGCGAAGATAGAGACCCAGTACTTC.

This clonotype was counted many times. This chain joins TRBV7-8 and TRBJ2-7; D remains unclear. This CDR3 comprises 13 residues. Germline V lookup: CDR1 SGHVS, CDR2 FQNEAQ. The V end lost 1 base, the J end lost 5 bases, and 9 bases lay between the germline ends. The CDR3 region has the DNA TGTGCCAGCAGCTTAGAGGCAGGAGACGAGCAGTACTTC. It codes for CASSLEAGDEQYF.

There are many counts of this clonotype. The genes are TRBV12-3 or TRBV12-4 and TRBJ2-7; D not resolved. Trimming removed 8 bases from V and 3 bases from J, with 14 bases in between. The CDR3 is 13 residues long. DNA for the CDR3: TGTGCCAGCCGTCTACAAGCGAACTACGAGCAGTACTTC. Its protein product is CASRLQANYEQYF.

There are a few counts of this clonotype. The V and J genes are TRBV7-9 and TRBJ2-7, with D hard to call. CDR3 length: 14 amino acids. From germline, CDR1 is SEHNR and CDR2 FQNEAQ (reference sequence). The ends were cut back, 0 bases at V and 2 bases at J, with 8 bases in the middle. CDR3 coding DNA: TGTGCCAGCAGCTTAGCCACCTCGACCTACGAGCAGTACTTC. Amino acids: CASSLATSTYEQYF. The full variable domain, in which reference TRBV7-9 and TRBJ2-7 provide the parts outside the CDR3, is DTGVSQNPRHKITKRGQNVTFRCDPISEHNRLYWYRQTLGQGPEFLTYFQNEAQLEKSRLLSDRFSAERPKGSFSTLEIQRTEQGDSAMYLCASSLATSTYEQYFGPGTRLTVT.

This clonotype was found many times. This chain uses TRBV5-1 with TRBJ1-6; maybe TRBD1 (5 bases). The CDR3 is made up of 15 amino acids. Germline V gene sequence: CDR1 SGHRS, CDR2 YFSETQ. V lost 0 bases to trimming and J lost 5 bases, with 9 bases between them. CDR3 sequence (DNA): TGCGCCAGCAGCTTGGCGGCAGGGAATAATTCACCCCTCCACTTT. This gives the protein CASSLAAGNNSPLHF.

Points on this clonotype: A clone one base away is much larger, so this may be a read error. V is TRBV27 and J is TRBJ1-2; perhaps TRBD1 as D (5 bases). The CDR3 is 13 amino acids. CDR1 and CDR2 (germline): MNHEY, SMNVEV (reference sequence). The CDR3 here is CASRDPGIYGFTF. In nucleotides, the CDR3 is TGTGCCAGCAGGGACCCAGGGATTTATGGCTTCACCTTC.

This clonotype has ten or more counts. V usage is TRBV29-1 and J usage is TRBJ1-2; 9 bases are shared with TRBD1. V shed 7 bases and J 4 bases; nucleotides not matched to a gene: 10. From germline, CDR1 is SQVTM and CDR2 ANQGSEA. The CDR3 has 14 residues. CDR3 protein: CSAPGQGVGYGYTF. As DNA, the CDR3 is TGCAGCGCTCCGGGACAGGGAGTGGGCTATGGCTACACCTTC.

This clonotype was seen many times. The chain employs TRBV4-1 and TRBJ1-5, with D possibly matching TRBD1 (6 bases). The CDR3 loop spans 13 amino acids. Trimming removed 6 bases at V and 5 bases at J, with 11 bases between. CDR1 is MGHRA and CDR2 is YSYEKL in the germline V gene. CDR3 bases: TGCGCCAGCAGTCAGACAGGAGATCAGCCCCAGCATTTT. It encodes CASSQTGDQPQHF.

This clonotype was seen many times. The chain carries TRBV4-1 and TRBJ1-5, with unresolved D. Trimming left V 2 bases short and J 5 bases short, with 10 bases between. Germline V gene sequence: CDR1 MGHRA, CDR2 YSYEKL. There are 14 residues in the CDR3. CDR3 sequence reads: CASSQQKGDQPQHF. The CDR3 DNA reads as TGCGCCAGCAGCCAACAAAAAGGTGATCAGCCCCAGCATTTT.

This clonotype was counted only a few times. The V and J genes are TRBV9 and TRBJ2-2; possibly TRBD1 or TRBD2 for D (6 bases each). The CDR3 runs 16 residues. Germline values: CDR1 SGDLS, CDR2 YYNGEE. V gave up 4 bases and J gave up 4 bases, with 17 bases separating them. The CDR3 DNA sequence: TGTGCCAGCAGCCCCCCGGGGGCCGAGGGCACCGGGGAGCTGTTTTTT. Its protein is CASSPPGAEGTGELFF. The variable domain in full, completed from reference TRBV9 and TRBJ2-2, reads DSGVTQTPKHLITATGQRVTLRCSPRSGDLSVYWYQQSLDQGLQFLIQYYNGEERAKGNILERFSAQQFPDLHSELNLSSLELGDSALYFCASSPPGAEGTGELFFGEGSRLTVL.

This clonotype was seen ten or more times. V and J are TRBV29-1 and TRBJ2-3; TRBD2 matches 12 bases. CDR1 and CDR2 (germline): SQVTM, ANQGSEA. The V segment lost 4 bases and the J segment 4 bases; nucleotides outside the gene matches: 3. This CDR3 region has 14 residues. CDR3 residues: CSVVLAGGADTQYF. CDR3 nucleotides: TGCAGCGTTGTACTAGCGGGGGGTGCAGATACGCAGTATTTT.

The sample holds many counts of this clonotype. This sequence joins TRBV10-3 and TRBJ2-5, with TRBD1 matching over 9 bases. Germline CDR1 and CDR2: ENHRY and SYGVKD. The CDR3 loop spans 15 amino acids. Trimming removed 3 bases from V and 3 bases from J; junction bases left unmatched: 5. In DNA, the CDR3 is TGTGCCATCAGTGAAGGGGACAGGGCGAAAGAGACCCAGTACTTC. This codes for CAISEGDRAKETQYF.

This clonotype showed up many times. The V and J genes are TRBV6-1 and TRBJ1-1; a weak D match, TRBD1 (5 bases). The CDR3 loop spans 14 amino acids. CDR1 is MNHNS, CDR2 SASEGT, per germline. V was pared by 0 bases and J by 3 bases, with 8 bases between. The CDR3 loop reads CASSEAGGDTEAFF. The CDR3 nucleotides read TGTGCCAGCAGTGAAGCGGGGGGGGACACTGAAGCTTTCTTT.

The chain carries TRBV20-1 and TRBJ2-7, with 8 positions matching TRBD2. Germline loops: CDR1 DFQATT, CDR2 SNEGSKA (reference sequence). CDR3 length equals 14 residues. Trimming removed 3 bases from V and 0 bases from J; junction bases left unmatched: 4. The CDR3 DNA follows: TGCAGTGCTAGGGAGCGGGAGAGCTCCTACGAGCAGTACTTC. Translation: CSARERESSYEQYF.

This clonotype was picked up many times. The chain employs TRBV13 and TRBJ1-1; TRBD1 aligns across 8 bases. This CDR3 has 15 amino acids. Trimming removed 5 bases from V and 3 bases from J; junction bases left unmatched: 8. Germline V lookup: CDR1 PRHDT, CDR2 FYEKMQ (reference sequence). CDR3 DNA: TGTGCCAGCAGCGAGCGGACAGGGAGGGACACTGAAGCTTTCTTT. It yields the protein CASSERTGRDTEAFF.

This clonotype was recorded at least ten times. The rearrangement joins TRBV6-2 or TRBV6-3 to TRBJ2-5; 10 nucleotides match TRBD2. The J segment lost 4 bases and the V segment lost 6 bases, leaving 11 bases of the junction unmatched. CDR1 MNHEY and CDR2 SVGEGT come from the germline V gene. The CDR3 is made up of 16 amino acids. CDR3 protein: CASRQAGGLAGETQYF. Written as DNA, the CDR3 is TGTGCCAGCAGACAAGCGGGGGGGCTAGCCGGAGAGACCCAGTACTTC.

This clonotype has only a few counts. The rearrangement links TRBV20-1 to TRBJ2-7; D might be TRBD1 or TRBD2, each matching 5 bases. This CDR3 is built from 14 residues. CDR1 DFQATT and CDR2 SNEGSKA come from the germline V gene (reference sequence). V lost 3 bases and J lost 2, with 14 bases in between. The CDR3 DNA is TGCAGTGCTAGTGGAGTGAAGGGACCCTACGAGCAGTACTTC. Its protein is CSASGVKGPYEQYF.

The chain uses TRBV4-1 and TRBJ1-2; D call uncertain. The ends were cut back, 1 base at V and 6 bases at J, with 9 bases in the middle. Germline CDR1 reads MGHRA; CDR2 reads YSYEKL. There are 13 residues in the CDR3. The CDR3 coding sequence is TGCGCCAGCAGCCAAGGAGGTCTCGATGGCTACACCTTC. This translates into CASSQGGLDGYTF.

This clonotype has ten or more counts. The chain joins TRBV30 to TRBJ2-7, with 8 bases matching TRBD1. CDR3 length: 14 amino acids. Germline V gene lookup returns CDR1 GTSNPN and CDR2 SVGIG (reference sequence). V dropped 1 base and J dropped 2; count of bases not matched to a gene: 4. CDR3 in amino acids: CAWSGDRPPYEQYF. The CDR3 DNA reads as TGTGCCTGGAGTGGGGACAGGCCTCCCTACGAGCAGTACTTC.

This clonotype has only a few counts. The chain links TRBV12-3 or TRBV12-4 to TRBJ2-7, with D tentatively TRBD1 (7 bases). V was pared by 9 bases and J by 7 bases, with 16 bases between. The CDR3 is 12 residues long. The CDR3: CASTEGAREQYF. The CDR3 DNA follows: TGTGCCAGTACGGAGGGGGCTCGGGAGCAGTACTTC.

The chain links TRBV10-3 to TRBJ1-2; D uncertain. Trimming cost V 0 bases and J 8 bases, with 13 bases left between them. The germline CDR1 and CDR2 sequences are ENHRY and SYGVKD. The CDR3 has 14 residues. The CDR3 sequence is CAISESIGVSGYTF. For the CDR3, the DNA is TGTGCCATCAGTGAGTCAATTGGCGTGAGCGGCTACACCTTC.

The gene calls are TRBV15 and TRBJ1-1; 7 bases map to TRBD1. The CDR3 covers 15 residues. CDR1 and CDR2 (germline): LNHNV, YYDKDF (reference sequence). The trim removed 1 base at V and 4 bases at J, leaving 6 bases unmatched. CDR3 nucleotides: TGTGCCACCAGCAGAGGCTTACAGGGGAGCACTGAAGCTTTCTTT. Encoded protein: CATSRGLQGSTEAFF. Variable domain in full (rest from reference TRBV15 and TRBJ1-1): DAMVIQNPRYQVTQFGKPVTLSCSQTLNHNVMYWYQQKSSQAPKLLFHYYDKDFNNEADTPDNFQSRRPNTSFCFLDIRSPGLGDTAMYLCATSRGLQGSTEAFFGQGTRLTVV.